The 22 T cell receptor beta chains presented below share a single source sample, sequenced in a study of blood T cell repertoires in COVID-19. Sequencing used immunoSEQ multiplex PCR; TCRdb keeps in-frame clones, though not all of them. The sample has roughly 140,000 clones, 88% seen once. Sequencing used peripheral blood. Receptor source: a man in his fifties or sixties with active or convalescent COVID-19.

CDR3 loop: CASSYGSQGVSSYEQYF. The DNA of the CDR3 is TGTGCCAGCAGTTACGGATCCCAGGGGGTGTCATCCTACGAGCAGTACTTC. V and J are TRBV6-2 or TRBV6-3 and TRBJ2-7; 7 positions agree with TRBD1. The CDR3 has 17 residues. V dropped 2 bases and J dropped 1; count of bases not matched to a gene: 11. The germline V gene encodes CDR1 MNHEY and CDR2 SVGEGT.

The chain links TRBV7-9 to TRBJ2-5, with 7 bases fitting TRBD1. This CDR3 has 15 residues. The germline V gene has CDR1 SEHNR and CDR2 FQNEAQ (reference sequence). Trimming cost V 1 base and J 5 bases; bases outside gene matches: 7. This chain's CDR3 is CASSLVIGGAETQYF. DNA for the CDR3: TGTGCCAGCAGCTTAGTTATAGGGGGCGCGGAGACCCAGTACTTC.

This clone has just a few counts. The chain recombines TRBV5-1 with TRBJ2-3; tentatively, D is TRBD2 (6 bases). CDR3 size: 14 residues. The germline V gene has CDR1 SGHRS and CDR2 YFSETQ. The V and J ends lost 0 bases and 3 bases respectively, with 8 bases between them. The CDR3 reads CASSLAGVTDTQYF. The DNA for the CDR3 is TGCGCCAGCAGCTTGGCGGGAGTAACAGATACGCAGTATTTT.

V usage is TRBV7-6 and J usage is TRBJ1-6, with a possible D match to TRBD1 (5 bases). Trimming took off 5 bases at V and 7 bases at J, with 15 bases between the two ends. Germline CDR1 SGHVS, CDR2 FNYEAQ. This CDR3 region has 15 residues. The chain's CDR3 is CASSPTGTANSPLHF. The CDR3 DNA reads as TGTGCCAGCAGCCCGACCGGGACTGCAAATTCACCCCTCCACTTT.

The V gene is TRBV7-9, the J gene TRBJ1-6; D unresolved. Germline assignment: CDR1 SEHNR and CDR2 FQNEAQ (reference sequence). This CDR3 has 13 amino acids. Trimming removed 3 bases at V and 8 bases at J, with 8 bases between. This chain's CDR3 is CASSFGLDSPLHF. The CDR3 region has the DNA TGTGCCAGCAGCTTTGGGCTGGATTCACCCCTCCACTTT. The whole variable domain, filled in from reference TRBV7-9 and TRBJ1-6, reads DTGVSQNPRHKITKRGQNVTFRCDPISEHNRLYWYRQTLGQGPEFLTYFQNEAQLEKSRLLSDRFSAERPKGSFSTLEIQRTEQGDSAMYLCASSFGLDSPLHFGNGTRLTVT.

The V and J genes are TRBV7-9 and TRBJ2-2; D may be TRBD2 (6 bases). The CDR3 consists of 14 residues. V lost 4 bases and J lost 6, with 12 bases in between. Germline CDR1 reads SEHNR; CDR2 reads FQNEAQ (reference sequence). CDR3 in amino acids: CASSSAGRAGELFF. In DNA, the CDR3 is TGTGCCAGCAGCTCCGCGGGAAGGGCCGGGGAGCTGTTTTTT.

The chain joins TRBV12-3 or TRBV12-4 to TRBJ1-1; D not certain. V shed 6 bases and J shed 0 bases, with 8 bases lying between them. The CDR3 has 13 residues. The CDR3 DNA is TGTGCCAGCAGCGTACTTATGAACACTGAAGCTTTCTTT. Translating gives CASSVLMNTEAFF.

The V and J genes are TRBV7-2 and TRBJ2-7; 8 bases align to TRBD1. J lost 0 bases, V lost 3 bases, and 4 bases had no gene match. This CDR3 comprises 15 residues. The germline gives CDR1 SGHTA, CDR2 FQGNSA. The CDR3 protein is CASSLGDRSSYEQYF. CDR3 coding DNA: TGTGCCAGCAGCTTGGGGGACAGGAGCTCCTACGAGCAGTACTTC.

The rearrangement uses TRBV27 and TRBJ2-1, with a weak D call TRBD1 (5 bases). Trimming removed 4 bases from V and 6 bases from J, with 16 bases in between. Germline V CDR1 and CDR2: MNHEY, SMNVEV (reference sequence). This CDR3 spans 15 amino acids. CDR3 DNA: TGTGCCAGCAGTTCCCCCAGGGTATTTCGCAATGAGCAGTTCTTC. Protein product: CASSSPRVFRNEQFF.

The chain joins TRBV10-3 to TRBJ1-3, with D tentatively TRBD1 (6 bases). The CDR3 is 13 amino acids. Germline loops: CDR1 ENHRY, CDR2 SYGVKD. V lost 7 bases to trimming and J lost 1 base, with 8 bases between them. The CDR3 reads CAIKGTSGNTIYF. The CDR3 bases are TGTGCCATCAAGGGGACATCTGGAAACACCATATATTTT.

CDR3 DNA sequence: TGTGCCAGCAGCCCGGGACAGGAAGGAAACACCATATATTTT. Residues: CASSPGQEGNTIYF. This chain joins TRBV6-6 and TRBJ1-3; 8 bases map to TRBD1. The germline V gene has CDR1 MNHNY and CDR2 SVGAGI (reference sequence). Unmatched junction bases numbered 5, after V lost 6 bases and J lost 4 bases. The CDR3 loop spans 14 amino acids.

This chain's CDR3 is CASSYSQGSEQFF. The CDR3 coding sequence is TGTGCCAGCAGTTACTCCCAGGGGAGCGAGCAGTTCTTC. The V call is TRBV6-2 or TRBV6-3, the J call TRBJ2-1, with a tentative D call TRBD1 (6 bases). Germline lookup yields CDR1 MNHEY and CDR2 SVGEGT. Trimming took 0 bases from V and 10 from J, leaving 10 bases between them. This CDR3 contains 13 residues.

This chain joins TRBV5-5 and TRBJ1-2, with D possibly TRBD1 on 6 matching bases. V lost 0 bases to trimming and J lost 8 bases, with 20 bases between them. Per germline, CDR1 SGHKS and CDR2 YYEKEE (reference sequence). CDR3 length: 16 residues. For the CDR3, the DNA is TGTGCCAGCAGCTTGGTCCAGAACGAGGGGGGGGAAGGCTACACCTTC. Encoded protein: CASSLVQNEGGEGYTF.

This clone occurred a few times. V and J are TRBV28 and TRBJ2-1; 10 bases are shared with TRBD2. Germline V CDR1 and CDR2: MDHEN, SYDVKM. The length of the CDR3 is 12 residues. The V gene end was trimmed by 3 bases and the J gene end by 15 bases; junction bases not matched to a gene: 5. The CDR3 loop is CASSFLAGVWFF. The CDR3 nucleotides are TGTGCCAGCAGTTTCCTAGCGGGAGTTTGGTTCTTC.

This clone is a singleton in its sample. This chain uses TRBV19 with TRBJ1-6, with D tentatively TRBD1 (6 bases). The CDR3 loop spans 16 amino acids. Trimming pared 4 bases from V and 7 bases from J, leaving 17 bases between. Germline values: CDR1 LNHDA, CDR2 SQIVND (reference sequence). The chain's CDR3 is CASSTGSGVRNSPLHF. CDR3 coding DNA: TGTGCCAGTAGTACCGGCTCAGGGGTGAGGAATTCACCCCTCCACTTT.

The V and J genes are TRBV6-1 and TRBJ2-3; D unclear. CDR3 length equals 17 residues. The germline V and J ends were trimmed by 2 bases and 0 bases, with 15 bases remaining between them. Germline V gene lookup returns CDR1 MNHNS and CDR2 SASEGT. The CDR3 loop reads CASSESKFSPSTDTQYF. The CDR3 DNA reads TGTGCCAGCAGTGAATCCAAGTTTAGTCCTAGCACAGATACGCAGTATTTT.

The chain recombines TRBV25-1 with TRBJ1-5; the D is unclear. The CDR3 has 11 residues. Germline CDR1 is MGHDK and CDR2 is SYGVNS. The V gene lost 8 bases and the J gene lost 10 bases, with 12 bases spanning the gap. The CDR3 sequence: CASSGGGPQHF. As DNA, the CDR3 is TGTGCCAGCTCCGGCGGAGGACCCCAGCATTTT.

Here the CDR3 DNA reads TGCGCCAGCAGCCGACTAGCGGGGGGCTCCTACGAGCAGTACTTC. This encodes CASSRLAGGSYEQYF. The chain joins TRBV5-1 to TRBJ2-7; TRBD2 aligns across 13 bases. CDR3 size: 15 residues. The germline V gene encodes CDR1 SGHRS and CDR2 YFSETQ. V gave up 4 bases and J gave up 0 bases; unmatched junction bases: 1.

The J gene is TRBJ2-7, the V gene TRBV5-6, with D possibly TRBD2 on 6 matching bases. The CDR3 length is 16 residues. In germline, CDR1 is SGHDT, CDR2 YYEEEE. The V end lost 4 bases, the J end lost 2 bases, and 19 bases lay between the germline ends. The CDR3 protein is CASSPGWGGNPYEQYF. The CDR3 DNA sequence: TGTGCCAGCAGCCCCGGGTGGGGCGGGAACCCCTACGAGCAGTACTTC.

The chain has TRBV24-1 and TRBJ1-2, with D unclear. The germline V gene encodes CDR1 KGHDR and CDR2 SFDVKD. V was clipped by 1 base and J by 8 bases, with 13 bases between them. The CDR3 is 14 amino acids. Here the CDR3 DNA reads TGTGCCACCAGTGATTTTCTAGGGAGGACCGGCTACACCTTC. It is translated as CATSDFLGRTGYTF.

The chain is built from TRBV6-5 and TRBJ2-7; D uncertain. Germline V gene sequence: CDR1 MNHEY, CDR2 SVGAGI. Trimming took 2 bases from V and 7 from J, leaving 6 bases between them. The CDR3 runs 11 residues. The CDR3 region has the DNA TGTGCCAGCAGTTACGGCAGGGAGCAGTACTTC. It is translated as CASSYGREQYF.

This clone occurred once. The gene calls are TRBV10-3 and TRBJ1-1; a weak D match, TRBD1 (6 bases). Germline V gene data show CDR1 as ENHRY and CDR2 as SYGVKD. Trimming removed 2 bases at V and 4 bases at J, with 20 bases between. This CDR3 is built from 17 residues. The CDR3 loop is CAISEPKTGGLGTEAFF. The CDR3 DNA reads TGTGCCATCAGTGAGCCGAAAACTGGGGGCTTGGGCACTGAAGCTTTCTTT.